The 21 T cell receptor beta chains below come from one sample, sequenced in a study of shared clonotypes between healthy human individuals. Using immunoSEQ multiplex PCR, the repertoire was profiled, and TCRdb retains in-frame clones only, with some absent. Altogether about 1 million clones are present, roughly 75% being singletons, with the ten largest covering over 1.3%. The sequenced sample was memory CD4+ T cells sorted from blood. Sample subset: CD45RA-negative fraction. These TCRs come from a man aged 18-30 years in good health.

J is TRBJ1-5 and V is TRBV9, with D maybe TRBD1 (6 bases). Trimming took 3 bases from V and 1 from J, leaving 8 bases between them. The CDR3 has 14 amino acids. Looked up from germline, CDR1 is SGDLS and CDR2 is YYNGEE. The CDR3 spells CASSEGGSNQPQHF. The DNA for the CDR3 is TGTGCCAGCAGCGAGGGGGGAAGCAATCAGCCCCAGCATTTT.

The chain has TRBV30 and TRBJ1-2, with TRBD1 as a possible D gene (5 bases). The CDR3 is 13 amino acids. Germline V gene data show CDR1 as GTSNPN and CDR2 as SVGIG (reference sequence). V shed 4 bases and J shed 7 bases, with 16 bases lying between them. The DNA of the CDR3 is TGTGCCTGGACCCCATGGAGGGGATCTGGCTACACCTTC. Translating it yields CAWTPWRGSGYTF.

The V and J genes are TRBV5-3 and TRBJ1-5; TRBD1 matches at 7 bases. TRBV5-3 is known as an ORF, though its function is uncertain. The trim removed 3 bases at V and 5 bases at J, leaving 8 bases unmatched. The CDR3 length is 15 residues. The CDR3 region is CARSSRTRGDQPQHF. CDR3 nucleotides: TGTGCCAGAAGCTCTCGCACCAGGGGGGATCAGCCCCAGCATTTT.

In this sample, this clone turned up a few times. The rearrangement joins TRBV6-4 to TRBJ1-2, with D possibly TRBD1 on 5 matching bases. The CDR3 length is 16 residues. The ends were cut back, 2 bases at V and 3 bases at J, with 16 bases in the middle. CDR1 is MRHNA and CDR2 is SNTAGT in the germline V gene. In DNA form, the CDR3 reads TGTGCCAGCAGTGACCGTGACAGCGAAATCCACTATGGCTACACCTTC. Protein product: CASSDRDSEIHYGYTF.

With regard to this clone: This sample also contains other DNA sequences that code for the same CDR3. The chain employs TRBV7-9 and TRBJ1-1; D perhaps matches TRBD1 (5 bases). The germline gives CDR1 SEHNR, CDR2 FQNEAQ (reference sequence). V lost 1 base, J lost 5 bases, and 14 bases lay in between. The CDR3 is made up of 15 amino acids. CDR3 sequence reads: CASSLVGGLGTEAFF. The CDR3 DNA sequence: TGTGCCAGCAGCTTAGTCGGGGGATTGGGGACTGAAGCTTTCTTT.

The chain joins TRBV7-9 to TRBJ2-2; the match to TRBD1 covers 9 bases. Germline trimming cut 4 bases from V and 5 bases from J; bases unmatched to any gene: 8. The CDR3 has 16 residues. The germline gives CDR1 SEHNR, CDR2 FQNEAQ (reference sequence). DNA for the CDR3: TGTGCCAGCAGCTCCCCGGGACAGGGCCTAACCGGGGAGCTGTTTTTT. Amino acids: CASSSPGQGLTGELFF.

V is TRBV6-6 and J is TRBJ1-1; possible D gene TRBD1, 5 bases. Between the trimmed V and J ends, which lost 0 bases and 6 bases, there was a span of 14 bases. Germline-derived CDR1 and CDR2 are MNHNY and SVGAGI (reference sequence). The CDR3 contains 15 residues. The CDR3 DNA follows: TGTGCCAGCAGTTACTCGCAAGGGACTACCGCTGAAGCTTTCTTT. It encodes CASSYSQGTTAEAFF.

Written as DNA, the CDR3 is TGCGCCAGCAGCCAAGACAGGTGGGGGAACTATGGCTACACCTTC. Translation: CASSQDRWGNYGYTF. The gene calls are TRBV4-3 and TRBJ1-2, with D tentatively TRBD1 (5 bases). With 0 bases removed from V and 2 bases from J, the gap between germline ends came to 10 bases. Germline CDR1 LGHNA, CDR2 YSLEER. The length of the CDR3 is 15 residues.

This clone was observed a single time. The chain links TRBV5-4 to TRBJ2-2; 7 positions agree with TRBD1. Germline CDR1 SGHNT, CDR2 YYREEE (reference sequence). The CDR3 sequence is 15 residues long. The V and J ends lost 0 bases and 6 bases, in that order; junction bases with no gene match: 5. This chain's CDR3 is CASSLGGGRSGELFF. DNA for the CDR3: TGTGCCAGCAGCTTGGGAGGGGGCCGGTCCGGGGAGCTGTTTTTT. The variable domain in full, with the rest retrieved from reference TRBV5-4 and TRBJ2-2, is ETGVTQSPTHLIKTRGQQVTLRCSSQSGHNTVSWYQQALGQGPQFIFQYYREEENGRGNFPPRFSGLQFPNYSSELNVNALELDDSALYLCASSLGGGRSGELFFGEGSRLTVL.

The V call is TRBV6-6, the J call TRBJ2-5; D not resolved. Germline lookup yields CDR1 MNHNY and CDR2 SVGAGI (reference sequence). This CDR3 region has 14 residues. Between the trimmed V and J ends, which lost 7 bases and 1 base, there was a span of 13 bases. The CDR3 DNA reads TGTGCCAGCAAAGGGCAGTGGGGCCAAGAGACCCAGTACTTC. It is translated as CASKGQWGQETQYF.

The rearrangement links TRBV7-2 to TRBJ2-3; 7 bases line up with TRBD2. The CDR3 covers 14 residues. V was pared by 5 bases and J by 0 bases, with 2 bases of the junction left unmatched. Germline loops: CDR1 SGHTA, CDR2 FQGNSA. CDR3 amino acids: CASSPAGSTDTQYF. In nucleotides, the CDR3 is TGTGCCAGCAGCCCAGCGGGGAGCACAGATACGCAGTATTTT.

This chain links TRBV14 with TRBJ1-2, with D maybe TRBD1 (5 bases). Germline V gene lookup returns CDR1 SGHDN and CDR2 FVKESK. The CDR3 spans 15 residues. Trimming removed 0 bases at V and 4 bases at J, with 12 bases between. CDR3 coding DNA: TGTGCCAGCAGCCAAGACCCACGCCAGGGCTATGGCTACACCTTC. It is translated as CASSQDPRQGYGYTF.

The V and J genes are TRBV6-5 and TRBJ2-3; unclear D gene. Per the germline V gene, CDR1 is MNHEY and CDR2 is SVGAGI. The CDR3 covers 15 residues. Trimming shortened V by 5 bases and J by 8 bases, and 20 bases separated the two germline ends. The chain's CDR3 is CASSADWISTGTQYF. The DNA for the CDR3 is TGTGCCAGCAGTGCCGACTGGATCTCCACGGGTACGCAGTATTTT.

The chain is built from TRBV7-2 and TRBJ2-2; no definite D call. V lost 1 base and J lost 4, with 13 bases in between. The germline V gene has CDR1 SGHTA and CDR2 FQGNSA. The CDR3 runs to 16 residues. The DNA of the CDR3 is TGTGCCAGCAGCTTAGTGTCTTCCCGGGTCACCGGGGAGCTGTTTTTT. Amino acids: CASSLVSSRVTGELFF.

V usage is TRBV11-3 and J usage is TRBJ2-2; TRBD1 matches at 7 bases. Germline CDR1 and CDR2: SGHNT and YENEEA. This CDR3 region has 17 residues. The ends lost 4 bases at V and 4 bases at J; junction bases unmatched: 12. The CDR3 loop reads CASSWAPTGASTGELFF. The CDR3 nucleotides read TGTGCCAGCAGCTGGGCCCCCACAGGGGCGAGCACCGGGGAGCTGTTTTTT.

The rearrangement joins TRBV27 to TRBJ1-5; D not certain. CDR1 and CDR2 from the germline V gene are MNHEY and SMNVEV (reference sequence). CDR3 length equals 16 residues. Trimming pared 5 bases from V and 1 base from J, leaving 15 bases between. This CDR3 reads CASSTRLQSSNQPQHF. DNA of the CDR3: TGTGCCAGCAGTACTCGTTTACAGTCCAGCAATCAGCCCCAGCATTTT.

This chain uses TRBV30 with TRBJ1-5; a possible D gene is TRBD1 (6 bases). Looked up from germline, CDR1 is GTSNPN and CDR2 is SVGIG (reference sequence). The length of the CDR3 is 13 residues. Trimming took 2 bases from V and 7 from J, leaving 12 bases between them. The DNA for the CDR3 is TGTGCCTGGAGTCCCCAGGGGATCCAGCCCCAGCATTTT. Translating it yields CAWSPQGIQPQHF.

Turning to this clone: The same CDR3 is also encoded by other DNA sequences in this sample. J is TRBJ1-2 and V is TRBV11-2; no clear D. Trimming left V 3 bases short and J 0 bases short, with 5 bases between. Germline values: CDR1 SGHAT, CDR2 FQNNGV. The CDR3 consists of 13 residues. The CDR3 here is CASSLGTNYGYTF. For the CDR3, the DNA is TGTGCCAGCAGCTTGGGGACTAACTATGGCTACACCTTC.

The genes are TRBV7-8 and TRBJ2-7, with 12 nucleotides matching TRBD2. J lost 6 bases, V lost 1 base, and 10 bases had no gene match. CDR1 is SGHVS, CDR2 FQNEAQ, per germline. The CDR3 has 17 amino acids. This chain's CDR3 is CASSLVGTSGLRGEQYF. For the CDR3, the DNA is TGTGCCAGCAGCTTAGTTGGGACTAGCGGGCTTCGTGGCGAGCAGTACTTC.

This clone was recorded once. The chain links TRBV9 to TRBJ1-4; D unclear. Trimming left V 2 bases short and J 0 bases short, with 11 bases between. Per germline, CDR1 SGDLS and CDR2 YYNGEE. The CDR3 covers 16 residues. This CDR3 reads CASSVGLMATNEKLFF. CDR3 nucleotide sequence: TGTGCCAGCAGCGTGGGCTTGATGGCAACTAATGAAAAACTGTTTTTT.

This chain joins TRBV29-1 and TRBJ2-7, with 9 bases lining up with TRBD1. V was clipped by 6 bases and J by 2 bases; unmatched bases: 8. The CDR3 is 14 residues long. Germline CDR1 SQVTM, CDR2 ANQGSEA. CDR3 in DNA: TGCAGCGTGGACGCCGGGACAGGGACCTACGAGCAGTACTTC. It translates to CSVDAGTGTYEQYF.